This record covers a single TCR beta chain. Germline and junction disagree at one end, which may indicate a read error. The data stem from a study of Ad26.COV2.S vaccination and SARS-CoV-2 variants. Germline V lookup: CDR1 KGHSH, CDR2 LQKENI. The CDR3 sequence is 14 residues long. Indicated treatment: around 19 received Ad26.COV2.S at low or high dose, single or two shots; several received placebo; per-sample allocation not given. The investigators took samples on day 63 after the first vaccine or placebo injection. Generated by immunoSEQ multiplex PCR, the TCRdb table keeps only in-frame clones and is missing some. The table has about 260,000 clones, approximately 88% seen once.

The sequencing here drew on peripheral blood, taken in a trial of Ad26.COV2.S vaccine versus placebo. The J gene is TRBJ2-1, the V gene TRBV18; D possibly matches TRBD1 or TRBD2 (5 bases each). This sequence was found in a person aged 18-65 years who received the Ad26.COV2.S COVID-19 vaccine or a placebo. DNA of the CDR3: TGTGCCAGCTCGCCACCGGGACCGGTACGTGAGCAGTTCTTC. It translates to CASSPPGPVREQFF. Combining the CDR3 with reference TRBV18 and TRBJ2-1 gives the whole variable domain NAGVMQNPRHLVRRRGQEARLRCSPMKGHSHVYWYRQLPEEGLKFMVYLQKENIIDESGMPKERFSAEFPKEGPSILRIQQVVRGDSAAYFCASSPPGPVREQFFGPGTRLTVL.